A single sample is the source of the 19 T cell receptor beta chains below, sequenced in a study of cytotoxic CD8 clonotypes in ibrutinib-treated CLL. Here immunoSEQ multiplex PCR was the method, and the copy in TCRdb shows in-frame clones only, minus some. The table shows about 310,000 clones, with 80% occurring only once. The sample consisted of PBMCs, taken before ibrutinib treatment. The receptors derive from a human donor with chronic lymphocytic leukemia.

The chain links TRBV5-6 to TRBJ2-7, with TRBD2 identical over 11 bases. Germline trimming cut 3 bases from V and 2 bases from J; bases unmatched to any gene: 7. Germline V gene lookup returns CDR1 SGHDT and CDR2 YYEEEE. There are 16 residues in the CDR3. The CDR3 DNA sequence: TGTGCCAGCAGCTACGAGGGACTAGCGGCCCCCTACGAGCAGTACTTC. This gives the protein CASSYEGLAAPYEQYF. Together with reference TRBV5-6 and TRBJ2-7, the CDR3 gives the full variable domain: DAGVTQSPTHLIKTRGQQVTLRCSPKSGHDTVSWYQQALGQGPQFIFQYYEEEERQRGNFPDRFSGHQFPNYSSELNVNALLLGDSALYLCASSYEGLAAPYEQYFGPGTRLTVT.

The rearrangement uses TRBV20-1 and TRBJ2-2; D is undetermined. Germline assignment: CDR1 DFQATT and CDR2 SNEGSKA (reference sequence). Trimming cost V 5 bases and J 5 bases, with 6 bases left between them. The CDR3 contains 11 residues. CDR3 coding DNA: TGCAGTGCTCCCAAAACCGGGGAGCTGTTTTTT. This codes for CSAPKTGELFF.

The CDR3 nucleotides read TGTGCCAGCAGCCACCCCCGGGACGGTTCTGGCTACACCTTC. Protein: CASSHPRDGSGYTF. The chain couples TRBV5-4 to TRBJ1-2; a weak D match, TRBD1 (5 bases). V lost 4 bases and J 7 bases, leaving 17 bases between the germline ends. The CDR3 has 14 amino acids. CDR1 is SGHNT, CDR2 YYREEE, per germline (reference sequence). Full variable domain (missing parts from reference TRBV5-4 and TRBJ1-2): ETGVTQSPTHLIKTRGQQVTLRCSSQSGHNTVSWYQQALGQGPQFIFQYYREEENGRGNFPPRFSGLQFPNYSSELNVNALELDDSALYLCASSHPRDGSGYTFGSGTRLTVV.

The chain recombines TRBV6-5 with TRBJ2-7; D perhaps matches TRBD2 (5 bases). Germline CDR1 MNHEY, CDR2 SVGAGI. This CDR3 is built from 14 residues. Trimming removed 6 bases at V and 3 bases at J, with 15 bases between. This chain's CDR3 is CASREEMGHYEQYF. The CDR3 DNA sequence: TGTGCCAGCAGGGAGGAAATGGGCCACTACGAGCAGTACTTC.

The chain combines TRBV28 with TRBJ1-1; unclear D gene. Germline V gene sequence: CDR1 MDHEN, CDR2 SYDVKM. Trimming pared 6 bases from V and 0 bases from J, leaving 14 bases between. CDR3 length equals 15 residues. The CDR3 sequence is CASRLNLGLNTEAFF. CDR3 in DNA: TGTGCCAGCAGACTGAATCTGGGGTTGAACACTGAAGCTTTCTTT.

This chain uses TRBV25-1 with TRBJ2-1; 11 nucleotides align to TRBD2. CDR1 is MGHDK and CDR2 is SYGVNS in the germline V gene. Trimming cost V 2 bases and J 0 bases; bases outside gene matches: 0. The CDR3 is 16 residues long. The CDR3 region is CASSEGTSGSYNEQFF. DNA of the CDR3: TGTGCCAGCAGTGAAGGGACTAGCGGCTCCTACAATGAGCAGTTCTTC.

This sequence joins TRBV27 and TRBJ2-1; D remains ambiguous. The CDR3 runs 10 residues. CDR1 MNHEY and CDR2 SMNVEV come from the germline V gene (reference sequence). V was clipped by 3 bases and J by 13 bases, with 7 bases between them. This CDR3 is CASSFPLQFF. The CDR3 coding sequence is TGTGCCAGCAGTTTTCCCCTTCAGTTCTTC.

The V gene is TRBV27, the J gene TRBJ1-5, with 7 bases aligning to TRBD1. V was clipped by 5 bases and J by 6 bases; unmatched bases: 10. Germline V gene lookup returns CDR1 MNHEY and CDR2 SMNVEV (reference sequence). The CDR3 length is 15 residues. The CDR3 sequence: CASSALLQGTQPQHF. The CDR3 DNA is TGTGCCAGCAGTGCGCTATTACAGGGGACTCAGCCCCAGCATTTT.

The chain employs TRBV13 and TRBJ2-1; D remains ambiguous. Germline V gives CDR1 PRHDT, CDR2 FYEKMQ (reference sequence). Trimming cost V 5 bases and J 3 bases, with 14 bases left between them. The CDR3 spans 15 residues. The CDR3 DNA reads TGTGCCAGCAGCCCGCGAGTGTGGGGCTACAATGAGCAGTTCTTC. Translated: CASSPRVWGYNEQFF.

This chain links TRBV4-1 with TRBJ2-1; no reliable D call. Trimming cost V 0 bases and J 6 bases, with 3 bases left between them. CDR1 MGHRA and CDR2 YSYEKL come from the germline V gene. CDR3 length: 12 residues. The CDR3 loop is CASSQDANEQFF. CDR3 nucleotide sequence: TGCGCCAGCAGCCAAGATGCCAATGAGCAGTTCTTC.

This clone came up a few times. The chain uses TRBV7-3 and TRBJ2-1; D may be TRBD1 (6 bases). The length of the CDR3 is 13 residues. With 3 bases removed from V and 15 bases from J, the gap between germline ends came to 18 bases. Germline CDR1 reads SGHTA; CDR2 reads FQGTGA. The CDR3 spells CASSLNREGGLFF. CDR3 sequence (DNA): TGTGCCAGCAGCTTGAACCGAGAAGGGGGTCTGTTCTTC.

This chain connects TRBV5-4 to TRBJ2-1, with 11 bases lining up with TRBD2. V gave up 4 bases and J gave up 3 bases; unmatched junction bases: 3. CDR3 length: 15 residues. CDR1 SGHNT and CDR2 YYREEE come from the germline V gene (reference sequence). The CDR3: CASSEGLADYNEQFF. In nucleotides, the CDR3 is TGTGCCAGCAGCGAGGGACTAGCGGACTACAATGAGCAGTTCTTC.

This clone was observed a few times. The chain has TRBV28 and TRBJ2-1, with TRBD2 matching over 10 bases. The trim removed 7 bases at V and 4 bases at J, leaving 7 bases unmatched. The CDR3 length is 15 residues. Germline lookup yields CDR1 MDHEN and CDR2 SYDVKM. CDR3 sequence (DNA): TGTGCCAGCACCGTGCTAGCGGGAGAATACAATGAGCAGTTCTTC. It yields the protein CASTVLAGEYNEQFF.

The sample holds a few counts of this clone. V is TRBV4-3 and J is TRBJ1-2; D is uncertain. CDR3 length: 13 amino acids. The germline V gene has CDR1 LGHNA and CDR2 YSLEER. Trimming pared 4 bases from V and 2 bases from J, leaving 8 bases between. The CDR3 region is CASSLIDNYGYTF. The DNA of the CDR3 is TGCGCCAGCAGCCTCATTGACAACTATGGCTACACCTTC.

This clone appeared a few times. This chain joins TRBV7-2 and TRBJ2-5; D possibly matches TRBD1 or TRBD2 (5 bases each). V gave up 1 base and J gave up 5 bases, with 14 bases separating them. CDR3 length: 15 residues. The V gene's germline CDR1 is SGHTA and CDR2 FQGNSA. CDR3 sequence: CASSLGLGGMETQYF. For the CDR3, the DNA is TGTGCCAGCAGCTTAGGACTTGGGGGTATGGAGACCCAGTACTTC.

The chain uses TRBV2 and TRBJ2-3; 8 bases are shared with TRBD2. Losses at the gene ends were 0 bases for V and 0 bases for J; bases not matched to a gene: 5. CDR1 SNHLY and CDR2 FYNNEI come from the germline V gene. CDR3 size: 17 residues. CDR3 sequence (DNA): TGTGCCAGCAGTGAAGCGGTACTAGCGGATAGCACAGATACGCAGTATTTT. Protein product: CASSEAVLADSTDTQYF.

The chain employs TRBV11-2 and TRBJ2-2, with D possibly matching TRBD1 (5 bases). Trimming removed 3 bases from V and 5 bases from J, with 10 bases in between. Germline V gene lookup returns CDR1 SGHAT and CDR2 FQNNGV. The CDR3 spans 14 residues. CDR3 region: CASSFAAGTGELFF. As DNA, the CDR3 is TGTGCCAGCAGCTTCGCTGCAGGGACCGGGGAGCTGTTTTTT.

This chain connects TRBV10-1 to TRBJ2-7; possibly TRBD1 for D (5 bases). The CDR3 runs 14 residues. Germline-derived CDR1 and CDR2 are WNHNN and SYGVQD (reference sequence). Trimming took 5 bases from V and 2 from J, leaving 13 bases between them. The CDR3 loop is CASSPTTVAYEQYF. CDR3 nucleotide sequence: TGCGCCAGCAGTCCTACGACAGTAGCCTACGAGCAGTACTTC.

The rearrangement joins TRBV10-1 to TRBJ2-2, with D perhaps matching TRBD1 (6 bases). Germline CDR1 is WNHNN and CDR2 is SYGVQD (reference sequence). This CDR3 is built from 16 residues. The V and J ends lost 2 bases and 2 bases respectively, with 12 bases between them. The CDR3 here is CASSETGNFNTGELFF. In DNA form, the CDR3 reads TGCGCCAGCAGTGAGACAGGGAATTTCAACACCGGGGAGCTGTTTTTT.